This T cell receptor beta chain was sequenced in a study of blood T cell repertoires in COVID-19 (dated by TCRdb to the early 2020s). In the study overall: Samples covering the acute and convalescent phases of COVID-19 were provided by collaborators in the United States, Italy and Spain. The prospective study material was composed of cDNA or gDNA derived from T cells, B-cell-depleted T cells, or PBMCs. The dataset comprised deeply sampled blood TCRbeta repertoires from subjects exposed to, actively infected with, or recovered from COVID-19. The repertoires were made available in a free public database intended to serve as a resource for research on the immune response to SARS-CoV-2. Samples came from the ongoing ImmuneRACE study (first 160 participants) plus 1,254 subjects from 6 global collaborators. The sample metadata nearly always contained a de-identified subject ID, COVID-19 status, age in years and sex. HLA class I and class II types, where available, came from metadata supplied by the sample provider rather than from assay-based typing.

TCRbeta CDR3 regions were amplified from genomic DNA using the immunoSEQ Assay, a bias-controlled multiplex PCR. The authors processed their data as follows. The number of nucleated cells in each sample was estimated by amplification of reference gene primers within the assay. Sequence reads were collapsed and filtered to measure the absolute abundance of every unique TCRbeta CDR3 rearrangement. For each sample, productive Simpson clonality was calculated by taking the square root of Simpson's diversity index across productive rearrangements. The table was pulled from immuneACCESS by TCRdb, which kept in-frame rearrangements only. Such tables lose some clones; where checked, under half of the loss comes from unresolved V genes, and the rest has no known cause. The V and J calls and clone size come from that table; D and trimming were worked out from the DNA. Recorded for this sample are approximately 35,000 clones; 90% of them occurred a single time. Clones ranked in the top ten supply roughly an eighth of the sample.

Paper-wide results and their limitations: The quantity of clinical and demographic metadata differed by source and by participant and was supplied without curation.

In regard to this clone: It has no known antigen specificity. No base quality values were provided; no much bigger clone lies one nucleotide off.

In the germline V gene, CDR1 corresponds to MNHEY and CDR2 to SVGAGI. From the cysteine up to the phenylalanine, the CDR3 has a length of 14 residues. Kept here is only the CDR3 DNA, which spans 42 bases and is read in frame from base 1. The junction shows trimming of 4 bases on V and 2 bases on J, and the gene matches do not reach 5 bases of it. Each collaborating institution followed its own protocols to collect whole blood in K2EDTA tubes. For TCRbeta analysis, collaborator samples were shipped as frozen whole blood, as isolated PBMCs, or as DNA extracted from either sample type. The sample was peripheral blood. The sequence was obtained from a human donor in a cohort sampled during active COVID-19. Recombination linked TRBV6-5 to TRBJ2-7; TRBD2 agrees with 7 junctional bases. The nucleotide sequence is TGTGCCAGCAGTTTGACTAGCAATCCCTACGAGCAGTACTTC. Protein translation: CASSLTSNPYEQYF.